The 24 T cell receptor beta chains below come from one sample, sequenced in a study of blood T cell repertoires in COVID-19. Generated by immunoSEQ multiplex PCR, the TCRdb table keeps only in-frame clones and is missing some. The table has hundreds of thousands of clones, 75% to 90% seen once. Sequenced: peripheral blood. All receptors derive from a woman younger than 35 with acute or convalescent COVID-19.

V is TRBV6-2 or TRBV6-3 and J is TRBJ2-7, with 8 bases fitting TRBD1. The CDR3 is made up of 14 amino acids. Trimming cost V 5 bases and J 6 bases; bases outside gene matches: 9. The germline gives CDR1 MNHEY, CDR2 SVGEGT. This CDR3 is CASSDRDRRSEQYF. In DNA form, the CDR3 reads TGTGCCAGCAGTGACCGGGACAGGCGGTCCGAGCAGTACTTC.

The chain has TRBV6-5 and TRBJ1-2, with D unresolved. Germline CDR1 is MNHEY and CDR2 is SVGAGI. The V and J ends lost 5 bases and 1 base respectively, with 8 bases between them. The CDR3 covers 13 residues. The CDR3 DNA follows: TGTGCCAGCAGTAGCGACCGTAACTATGGCTACACCTTC. Amino acid sequence: CASSSDRNYGYTF.

The rearrangement joins TRBV2 to TRBJ1-5, with D possibly TRBD1 on 5 matching bases. V was clipped by 3 bases and J by 6 bases, with 12 bases between them. This CDR3 spans 14 amino acids. Germline CDR1 is SNHLY and CDR2 is FYNNEI. CDR3: CASSDRESSQPQHF. The DNA for the CDR3 is TGTGCCAGCAGTGACAGGGAATCAAGTCAGCCCCAGCATTTT.

V usage is TRBV11-3 and J usage is TRBJ2-7; tentative D call: TRBD2 (6 bases). Trimming cost V 5 bases and J 5 bases, with 22 bases left between them. Germline CDR1 is SGHNT and CDR2 is YENEEA. The CDR3 sequence is 16 residues long. The CDR3 DNA sequence: TGTGCCAGCAGCCCCTCAGGGAGGACCGATCCCCACGAGCAGTACTTC. Encoded protein: CASSPSGRTDPHEQYF.

This clone came up a few times. This chain joins TRBV4-1 and TRBJ1-4, with D possibly matching TRBD1 (6 bases). The germline V gene encodes CDR1 MGHRA and CDR2 YSYEKL. V shed 0 bases and J shed 5 bases, with 13 bases lying between them. This CDR3 contains 16 residues. CDR3 DNA: TGCGCCAGCAGCCAAGAGTGGGGGCTGGCAAATGAAAAACTGTTTTTT. This sequence encodes CASSQEWGLANEKLFF.

The CDR3 DNA sequence: TGTGCCAGCATGAGGGACAATGAGCAGTTCTTC. Translating gives CASMRDNEQFF. J is TRBJ2-1 and V is TRBV6-5, with D perhaps matching TRBD2 (5 bases). Trimming removed 7 bases at V and 5 bases at J, with 6 bases between. The CDR3 loop spans 11 amino acids. CDR1 is MNHEY, CDR2 SVGAGI, per germline.

The rearrangement uses TRBV7-9 and TRBJ2-1; possible D gene TRBD1, 6 bases. The CDR3 loop spans 12 amino acids. V was cut by 5 bases and J by 10 bases, with 12 bases left in between. Germline CDR1 reads SEHNR; CDR2 reads FQNEAQ (reference sequence). The DNA of the CDR3 is TGTGCCAGCAGCCCACAGGGTAGAGAGCAGTTCTTC. This codes for CASSPQGREQFF.

The V gene is TRBV29-1, the J gene TRBJ1-1, with 7 bases lining up with TRBD1. The CDR3 length is 13 residues. V lost 7 bases, J lost 6 bases, and 11 bases stayed unmatched. The germline gives CDR1 SQVTM, CDR2 ANQGSEA. CDR3 sequence (DNA): TGCAGCGCGCGGAAGAACGGACAGGCTGAAGCTTTCTTT. The encoded protein is CSARKNGQAEAFF. Supplemented by reference TRBV29-1 and TRBJ1-1, the full variable domain reads SAVISQKPSRDICQRGTSLTIQCQVDSQVTMMFWYRQQPGQSLTLIATANQGSEATYESGFVIDKFPISRPNLTFSTLTVSNMSPEDSSIYLCSARKNGQAEAFFGQGTRLTVV.

V is TRBV5-1 and J is TRBJ1-1; 7 bases are a match to TRBD1. This CDR3 is built from 17 residues. The V gene's germline CDR1 is SGHRS and CDR2 YFSETQ. The V segment lost 6 bases and the J segment 6 bases; nucleotides outside the gene matches: 20. CDR3 DNA sequence: TGCGCCAGCAAGGGCGAGACAGGGACGTTTCGGGGGTCTGAAGCTTTCTTT. This translates into CASKGETGTFRGSEAFF.

This clone was observed a single time. The CDR3 nucleotides read TGTGCCAGCTCACCACAAGGGGCAGGCTTCATGAACACTGAAGCTTTCTTT. This codes for CASSPQGAGFMNTEAFF. V is TRBV18 and J is TRBJ1-1; D perhaps matches TRBD1 (5 bases). The CDR3 totals 17 residues. V lost 1 base and J 0 bases, leaving 15 bases between the germline ends. The V gene's germline CDR1 is KGHSH and CDR2 LQKENI.

This clone was picked up a small number of times. J is TRBJ2-2 and V is TRBV21-1; the listed D gene, TRBD2, was not tested against the DNA. TRBV21-1 is noted as a pseudogene. The CDR3 consists of 13 residues. The CDR3 loop reads CASSKRGRGELFF. The CDR3 nucleotides are TGTGCCAGCAGCAAACGTGGGAGGGGGGAGCTGTTTTTT.

The gene calls are TRBV28 and TRBJ2-3; 9 nucleotides line up with TRBD1. The CDR3 covers 15 residues. The V gene's germline CDR1 is MDHEN and CDR2 SYDVKM. With 9 bases clipped from V and 5 bases from J, the junction kept 12 bases outside the gene matches. CDR3 sequence (DNA): TGTGCCAGTTCACCACTGGGACAGGGCGGAGATACGCAGTATTTT. Protein: CASSPLGQGGDTQYF.

CDR3 loop: CASSLGQGEGTDTQYF. In DNA form, the CDR3 reads TGCGCCAGCAGCTTAGGACAGGGGGAAGGGACAGATACGCAGTATTTT. The chain couples TRBV5-1 to TRBJ2-3; 10 nucleotides match TRBD1. Per germline, CDR1 SGHRS and CDR2 YFSETQ. V shed 2 bases and J 3 bases; nucleotides not matched to a gene: 6. This CDR3 is built from 16 residues.

This chain uses TRBV24-1 with TRBJ2-1; 8 nucleotides agree with TRBD1. Germline assignment: CDR1 KGHDR and CDR2 SFDVKD. The CDR3 runs 14 residues. The trim removed 4 bases at V and 6 bases at J, leaving 4 bases unmatched. The CDR3 region has the DNA TGTGCCACCAGTGAACCGGGACAGGTCAATGAGCAGTTCTTC. Residues: CATSEPGQVNEQFF.

This clone was found a few times. The rearrangement uses TRBV19 and TRBJ2-1; TRBD2 matches at 7 bases. V dropped 5 bases and J dropped 0; count of bases not matched to a gene: 7. The germline V gene has CDR1 LNHDA and CDR2 SQIVND (reference sequence). The CDR3 is 16 residues long. Here the CDR3 reads CASSFLAGSSYNEQFF. The CDR3 bases are TGTGCCAGTAGTTTTTTAGCGGGTAGCTCCTACAATGAGCAGTTCTTC. The full variable domain, its missing parts supplied by reference TRBV19 and TRBJ2-1, is DGGITQSPKYLFRKEGQNVTLSCEQNLNHDAMYWYRQDPGQGLRLIYYSQIVNDFQKGDIAEGYSVSREKKESFPLTVTSAQKNPTAFYLCASSFLAGSSYNEQFFGPGTRLTVL.

This chain links TRBV6-5 with TRBJ1-5; 7 bases are a match to TRBD1. CDR1 and CDR2 (germline): MNHEY, SVGAGI. The CDR3 has 15 residues. J was trimmed by 4 bases and V by 7 bases; bases with no gene match: 10. This CDR3 is CASNPSTGWNQPQHF. In DNA form, the CDR3 reads TGTGCCAGCAACCCCTCGACAGGGTGGAATCAGCCCCAGCATTTT.

This rearrangement joins TRBV6-5 to TRBJ2-1, with D possibly being TRBD1 (6 bases). V lost 1 base and J lost 15, with 19 bases in between. This CDR3 comprises 14 residues. The V gene's germline CDR1 is MNHEY and CDR2 SVGAGI. For the CDR3, the DNA is TGTGCCAGCAGTTACTTTGGGGGCAAGGCGATATGGTTCTTC. Its translation is CASSYFGGKAIWFF.

This chain connects TRBV29-1 to TRBJ1-2; 10 nucleotides align to TRBD1. Germline trimming cut 1 base from V and 4 bases from J; bases unmatched to any gene: 6. The CDR3 has 15 residues. CDR1 is SQVTM, CDR2 ANQGSEA, per germline. CDR3 residues: CSVEVGTGAFYGYTF. Here the CDR3 DNA reads TGCAGCGTTGAAGTAGGGACAGGGGCCTTCTATGGCTACACCTTC.

The chain links TRBV6-5 to TRBJ2-3, with no clear D. CDR1 and CDR2 from the germline V gene are MNHEY and SVGAGI. The CDR3 has 14 residues. V gave up 4 bases and J gave up 2 bases, with 10 bases separating them. In DNA form, the CDR3 reads TGTGCCAGCAGTTCGCTAGAAATCACAGATACGCAGTATTTT. It encodes CASSSLEITDTQYF.

The rearrangement joins TRBV7-9 to TRBJ1-6; TRBD1 might be the D (6 bases). CDR3 size: 14 residues. Germline assignment: CDR1 SEHNR and CDR2 FQNEAQ (reference sequence). Trimming took 4 bases from V and 9 from J, leaving 13 bases between them. The CDR3: CASSSGTLSSPLHF. Here the CDR3 DNA reads TGTGCCAGCAGCTCCGGGACACTGAGTTCACCCCTCCACTTT.

The rearrangement joins TRBV9 to TRBJ1-1, with 9 nucleotides matching TRBD1. Trimming removed 2 bases from V and 4 bases from J; junction bases left unmatched: 6. There are 15 residues in the CDR3. Per germline, CDR1 SGDLS and CDR2 YYNGEE. The DNA for the CDR3 is TGTGCCAGCAGCGTGACAGGGGGACTTGGCACTGAAGCTTTCTTT. This codes for CASSVTGGLGTEAFF.

This clone was seen a single time. The chain combines TRBV5-8 with TRBJ1-3, with D unclear. Deletions cut 5 bases from V and 4 bases from J, with 13 bases between. This CDR3 is built from 14 residues. CDR1 is SGHTS, CDR2 YDEGEE, per germline. The CDR3: CASRRLGEGNTIYF. The CDR3 DNA reads TGTGCCAGCAGACGGCTAGGTGAAGGAAACACCATATATTTT. The entire variable domain, with the rest obtained from reference TRBV5-8 and TRBJ1-3, is as follows: EAGVTQSPTHLIKTRGQQATLRCSPISGHTSVYWYQQALGLGLQFLLWYDEGEERNRGNFPPRFSGRQFPNYSSELNVNALELEDSALYLCASRRLGEGNTIYFGEGSWLTVV.

The chain recombines TRBV6-4 with TRBJ2-1, with TRBD2 matching 9 bases. Trimming removed 0 bases from V and 6 bases from J; junction bases left unmatched: 0. The germline V gene has CDR1 MRHNA and CDR2 SNTAGT. This CDR3 comprises 14 residues. In DNA, the CDR3 is TGTGCCAGCAGTGACTCACTAGCGGGCAATGAGCAGTTCTTC. It yields the protein CASSDSLAGNEQFF.

The rearrangement joins TRBV10-3 to TRBJ1-4; no clear D. The CDR3 is made up of 12 amino acids. Trimming pared 7 bases from V and 4 bases from J, leaving 7 bases between. CDR1 ENHRY and CDR2 SYGVKD come from the germline V gene. This chain's CDR3 is CAIKGDNEKLFF. Here the CDR3 DNA reads TGTGCCATCAAAGGAGATAATGAAAAACTGTTTTTT.